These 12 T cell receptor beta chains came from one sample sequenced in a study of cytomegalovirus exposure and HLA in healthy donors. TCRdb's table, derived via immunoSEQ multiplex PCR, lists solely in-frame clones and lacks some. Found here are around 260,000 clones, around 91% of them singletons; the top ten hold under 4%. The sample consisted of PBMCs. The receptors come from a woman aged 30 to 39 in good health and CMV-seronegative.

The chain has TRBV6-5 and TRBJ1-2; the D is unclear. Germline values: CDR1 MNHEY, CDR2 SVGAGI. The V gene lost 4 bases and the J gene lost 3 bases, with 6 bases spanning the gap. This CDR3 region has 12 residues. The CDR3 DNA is TGTGCCAGCAGTTCAAGAGACTATGGCTACACCTTC. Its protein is CASSSRDYGYTF.

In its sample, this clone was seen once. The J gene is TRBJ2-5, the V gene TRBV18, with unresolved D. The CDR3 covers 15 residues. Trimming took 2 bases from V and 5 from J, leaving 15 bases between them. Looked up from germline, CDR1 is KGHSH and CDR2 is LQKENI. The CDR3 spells CASSPMRVDGETQYF. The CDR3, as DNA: TGTGCCAGCTCACCAATGCGAGTCGACGGGGAGACCCAGTACTTC.

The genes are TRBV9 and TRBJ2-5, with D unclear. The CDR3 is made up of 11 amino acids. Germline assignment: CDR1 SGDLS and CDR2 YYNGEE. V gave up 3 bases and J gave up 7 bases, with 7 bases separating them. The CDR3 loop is CASSGSGTQYF. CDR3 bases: TGTGCCAGCAGCGGATCGGGGACCCAGTACTTC.

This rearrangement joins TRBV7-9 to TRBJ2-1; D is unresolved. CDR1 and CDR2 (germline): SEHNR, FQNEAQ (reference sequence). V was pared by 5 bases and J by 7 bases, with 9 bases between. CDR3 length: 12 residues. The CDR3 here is CASSKDINEQFF. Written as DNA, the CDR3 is TGTGCCAGCAGCAAAGACATTAATGAGCAGTTCTTC.

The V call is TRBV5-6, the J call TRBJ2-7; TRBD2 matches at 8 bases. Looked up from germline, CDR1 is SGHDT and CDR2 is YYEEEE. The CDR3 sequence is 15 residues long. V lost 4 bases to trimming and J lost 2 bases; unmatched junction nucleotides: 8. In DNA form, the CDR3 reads TGTGCCAGCAGCGACGCTAGCGGGTTGCCCTACGAGCAGTACTTC. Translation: CASSDASGLPYEQYF.

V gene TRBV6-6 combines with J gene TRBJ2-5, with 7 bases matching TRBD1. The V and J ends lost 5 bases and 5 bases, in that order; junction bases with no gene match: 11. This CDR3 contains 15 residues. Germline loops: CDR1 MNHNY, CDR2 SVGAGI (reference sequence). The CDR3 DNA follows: TGTGCCAGCAGTGCGAGACAGGGTACGGGGGAGACCCAGTACTTC. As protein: CASSARQGTGETQYF.

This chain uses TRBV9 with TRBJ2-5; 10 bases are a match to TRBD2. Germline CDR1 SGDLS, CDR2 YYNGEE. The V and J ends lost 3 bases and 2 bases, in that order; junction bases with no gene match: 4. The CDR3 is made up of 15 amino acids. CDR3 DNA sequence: TGTGCCAGCAGCGCGGGACTAGCGATACAAGAGACCCAGTACTTC. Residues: CASSAGLAIQETQYF.

The CDR3 nucleotides are TGTGCCAGCAGTTTAAGTAGCGGGAGGGCCACCGGGGAGCTGTTTTTT. This translates into CASSLSSGRATGELFF. This chain links TRBV27 with TRBJ2-2, with 11 bases identical to TRBD2. The CDR3 sequence is 16 residues long. Germline V CDR1 and CDR2: MNHEY, SMNVEV (reference sequence). Unmatched junction bases numbered 3, after V lost 2 bases and J lost 4 bases.

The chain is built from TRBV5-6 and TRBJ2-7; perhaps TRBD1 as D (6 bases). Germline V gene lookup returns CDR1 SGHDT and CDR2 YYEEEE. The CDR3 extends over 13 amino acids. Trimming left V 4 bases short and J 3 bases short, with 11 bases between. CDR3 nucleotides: TGTGCCAGCAGCCCTGGGACATTCTACGAGCAGTACTTC. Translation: CASSPGTFYEQYF.

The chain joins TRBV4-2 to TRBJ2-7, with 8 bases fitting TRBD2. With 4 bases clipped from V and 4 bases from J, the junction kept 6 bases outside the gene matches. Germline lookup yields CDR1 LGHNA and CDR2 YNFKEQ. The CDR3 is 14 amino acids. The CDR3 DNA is TGTGCCAGCAGCCCCCCCGGGACTAGTTACGAGCAGTACTTC. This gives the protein CASSPPGTSYEQYF.

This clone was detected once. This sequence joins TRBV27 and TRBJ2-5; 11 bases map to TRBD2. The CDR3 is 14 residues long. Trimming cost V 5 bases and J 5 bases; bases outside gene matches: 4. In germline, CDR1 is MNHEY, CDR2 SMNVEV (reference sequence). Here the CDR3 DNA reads TGTGCCAGCAGTGAACTAGCGGGAGATGAGACCCAGTACTTC. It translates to CASSELAGDETQYF.

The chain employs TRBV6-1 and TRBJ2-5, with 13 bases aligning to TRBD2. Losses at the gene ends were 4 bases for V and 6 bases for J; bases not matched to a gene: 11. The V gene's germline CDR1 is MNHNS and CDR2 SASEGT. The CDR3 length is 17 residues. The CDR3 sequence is CASSGTSGSVPSKTQYF. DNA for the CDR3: TGTGCCAGCAGTGGGACTAGCGGGAGTGTTCCATCTAAGACCCAGTACTTC.